This T cell receptor beta chain was found in a study of blood T cell repertoires in COVID-19. Produced via immunoSEQ multiplex PCR; TCRdb's table is partial and in-frame only. This sample carries roughly 40,000 clones, roughly 80% of them seen once, and the ten largest clones take 25% to 30%. Sequences were obtained from peripheral blood. This clonotype was sampled from a man of 80 years or more with active or convalescent COVID-19.

The DNA of the CDR3 is TGCGCCAGCAGCTTGGGCCCAACAGGGACTGGAAACACCATATATTTT. Its protein product is CASSLGPTGTGNTIYF. The V call is TRBV5-1, the J call TRBJ1-3; TRBD1 is a possible D gene (6 bases). V was clipped by 0 bases and J by 2 bases, with 12 bases between them. The CDR3 is 16 residues long. CDR1 and CDR2 from the germline V gene are SGHRS and YFSETQ.